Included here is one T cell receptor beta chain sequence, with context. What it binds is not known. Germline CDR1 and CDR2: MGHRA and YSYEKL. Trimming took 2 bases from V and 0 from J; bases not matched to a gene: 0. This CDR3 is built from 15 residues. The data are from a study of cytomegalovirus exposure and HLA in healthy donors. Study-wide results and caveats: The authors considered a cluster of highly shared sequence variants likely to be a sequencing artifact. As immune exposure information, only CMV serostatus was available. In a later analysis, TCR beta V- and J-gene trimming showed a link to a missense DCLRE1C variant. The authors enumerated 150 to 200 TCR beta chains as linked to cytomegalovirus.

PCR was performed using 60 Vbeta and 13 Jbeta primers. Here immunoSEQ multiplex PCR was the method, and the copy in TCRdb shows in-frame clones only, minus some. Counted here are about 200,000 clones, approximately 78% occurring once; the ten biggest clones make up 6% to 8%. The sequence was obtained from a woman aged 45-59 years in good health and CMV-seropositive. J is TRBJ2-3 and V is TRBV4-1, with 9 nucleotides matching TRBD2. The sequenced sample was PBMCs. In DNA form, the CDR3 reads TGCGCCAGCAGCCAAACTAGCGGGAGCACAGATACGCAGTATTTT. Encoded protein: CASSQTSGSTDTQYF.